This entry features one TCR beta chain sequence. Its specificity is not known. Some second doses came at about 4 weeks and others at about 12 weeks; these were pooled. V lost 2 bases and J 0 bases, leaving 5 bases between the germline ends. Germline V gene lookup returns CDR1 LGHDT and CDR2 YNNKEL (reference sequence). The CDR3 totals 13 residues. The data originate from a study of T cell responses to AZD1222 COVID-19 vaccine. The data were produced by immunoSEQ multiplex PCR, yet TCRdb's version contains in-frame clones alone and is incomplete. The table has 120,000 or so clones, around 92% seen once. General study points: Across spike, vaccine-associated CD4 TCRs were found, dominant at 160-218 and 743-854. At baseline, just a handful of AZD1222 recipients tested seropositive. Mostly white British, mostly female donors; authors suggested clonal diversity may be underestimated.

The input for sequencing was peripheral blood, taken 28 days after the second AZD1222 dose. The TCR originated in an adult who received the AZD1222 COVID-19 vaccine. The V call is TRBV3-1 (or the pseudogene TRBV3-2), the J call TRBJ2-7; D not resolved. CDR3 residues: CASSQRSSYEQYF. The CDR3 DNA is TGTGCCAGCAGCCAAAGAAGCTCCTACGAGCAGTACTTC.